This T cell receptor beta chain was found in a study of blood T cell dynamics during melanoma immunotherapy. The study's findings and limits: It remained unknown if the driving T cell clones were melanoma-specific. PBMC repertoires of eventual disease-control patients split at W3 into clonality or diversity gains.

This clone was observed a few times. Its antigen is unidentified. The CDR3 has 13 residues. Germline V gene lookup returns CDR1 SGHDT and CDR2 YYEEEE. The germline V and J ends were trimmed by 7 bases and 3 bases, with 13 bases remaining between them. Time point noted: pre-treatment baseline. Disease control meant complete response, partial response or stable disease at 12 weeks. No patient had earlier systemic cancer treatment, concurrent immunosuppressants, or another active cancer. Assay: immunoSEQ multiplex PCR; the TCRdb copy retains only in-frame clones and omits some. Of about 24,000 clones in the sample, approximately 90% were seen once.

This clonotype was obtained from a human donor with melanoma. The specimen was blood, collected from a patient treated with checkpoint blockade. The chain combines TRBV5-6 with TRBJ2-5; D call uncertain. The CDR3 nucleotides read TGTGCCAGCGTTAAGGATGGGGAAGAGACCCAGTACTTC. Its translation: CASVKDGEETQYF.